This T cell receptor beta chain is drawn from a study of Graves' ophthalmopathy and Graves' hyperthyroidism. In donors with ophthalmopathy, activity was moderate-to-severe, with CAS ≥3, NOSPECS ≥4 and duration under 3 months. RNA transcripts served as template for amplifying TCR beta CDR3 sequences. Second-round multiplex PCR came after a first-round RT-PCR that employed HTBI primers. One entry per CDR3 protein results from TCRdb running MiXCR on the multiplex PCR reads. The table includes almost 750,000 distinct CDR3 sequences, 40% detected once. The CDR3 contains 14 residues. Per the germline V gene, CDR1 is LNHNV and CDR2 is YYDKDF (reference sequence). Trimming took off 5 bases at V and 6 bases at J, with 16 bases between the two ends. This clonotype has a count of ten or more.

Sequencing was done on a sample of peripheral blood. The TCR sequence derives from an adult man with Graves' ophthalmopathy. The V gene is TRBV15, the J gene TRBJ2-5; TRBD1 is a possible D gene (5 bases). CDR3 region: CATSGPGNMKTQYF. The DNA for the CDR3 is TGTGCCACCAGCGGCCCAGGGAACATGAAGACCCAGTACTTC.